The source of this T cell receptor beta chain is a study of CD8 T cells in Susac syndrome. Concerning this clonotype: Its antigen remains unidentified.

The germline V gene has CDR1 SQVTM and CDR2 ANQGSEA. The CDR3 has 16 residues. Losses at the gene ends were 3 bases for V and 10 bases for J; bases not matched to a gene: 12. Study-wide results and caveats: As the study acknowledged, the number of individuals who were part of its TCR sequencing and HLA analysis was relatively small.

Random hexamers were used to reverse transcribe an amount of roughly 0.45 to 1 ug RNA. TCRdb independently ran MiXCR on the immunoSEQ multiplex PCR reads; one entry per CDR3 protein. Of roughly 200,000 distinct CDR3 sequences listed, around 96% are singletons. Sequencing was done on a sample of CD4+ T cells from PBMCs. This TCR derives from a human donor in good health. V and J are TRBV29-1 and TRBJ2-1, with TRBD2 identical over 13 bases. The CDR3 loop is CSVDKGRGLAGREQFF. CDR3 in DNA: TGCAGCGTTGATAAGGGTAGGGGACTAGCGGGAAGAGAGCAGTTCTTC.